What follows is one T cell receptor beta chain and its context. Its target is not known. Trimming stripped 2 bases from V and 5 bases from J, with 10 bases between. Germline CDR1 is MNHEY and CDR2 is SMNVEV (reference sequence). The CDR3 is 14 amino acids. These data belong to a study of response to subunit inactivated influenza vaccine. Study-wide results and caveats: After each seasonal influenza vaccination, few new T cells are recruited, the authors suggested.

One entry per CDR3 protein, called by TCRdb with MiXCR from the RT-PCR reads. The table has about 480,000 distinct CDR3 sequences, 25% seen once. The TCR sequence derives from a man aged 45-60 years who received an inactivated influenza vaccine. Here the sequenced sample was CD4+ T cells sorted from PBMCs, taken approximately 5 days after vaccination. The V gene is TRBV27, the J gene TRBJ2-1; a weak D match, TRBD2 (6 bases). CDR3 residues: CASSLVGGDNEQFF. The CDR3 bases are TGTGCCAGCAGTTTAGTTGGAGGGGACAATGAGCAGTTCTTC.